This paragraph covers one T cell receptor beta chain sequence. Its antigen is as yet unknown. This CDR3 has 14 residues. V was clipped by 5 bases and J by 0 bases, with 10 bases between them. Germline V CDR1 and CDR2: LNHDA, SQIVND (reference sequence). The method was immunoSEQ multiplex PCR; TCRdb's version includes in-frame clones alone and lacks a portion of them. Among some 27,000 clones listed, 87% were seen once. The sample belongs to a study of lymphopenia after photon versus proton radiotherapy. Study conclusions and caveats: After the lymphocyte nadir, photon-treated repertoires showed oligoclonal expansion, especially of CD8+ Temra cells.

The chain employs TRBV19 and TRBJ1-1; D ambiguous. The input for sequencing was peripheral blood, taken from a patient treated with photon-based radiotherapy. The clonotype originates from a man in his fifties with gastric cancer. The chain's CDR3 is CASSVQVMNTEAFF. The CDR3, as DNA: TGTGCCAGTAGTGTCCAGGTCATGAACACTGAAGCTTTCTTT.